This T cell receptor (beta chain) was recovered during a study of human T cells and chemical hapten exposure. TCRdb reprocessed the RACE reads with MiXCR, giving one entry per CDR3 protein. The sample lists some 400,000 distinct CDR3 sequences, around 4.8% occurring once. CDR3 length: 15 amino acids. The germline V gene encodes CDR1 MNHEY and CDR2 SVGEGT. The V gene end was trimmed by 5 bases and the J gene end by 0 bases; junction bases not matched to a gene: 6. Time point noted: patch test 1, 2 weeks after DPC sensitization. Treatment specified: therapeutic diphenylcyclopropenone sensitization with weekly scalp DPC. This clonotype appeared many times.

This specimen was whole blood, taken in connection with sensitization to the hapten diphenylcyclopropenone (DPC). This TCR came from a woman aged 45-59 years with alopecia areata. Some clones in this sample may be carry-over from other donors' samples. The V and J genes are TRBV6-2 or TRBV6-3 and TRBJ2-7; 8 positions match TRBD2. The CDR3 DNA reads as TGTGCCAGCAGTACCACTAGCGGAGGCTCCTACGAGCAGTACTTC. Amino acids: CASSTTSGGSYEQYF.